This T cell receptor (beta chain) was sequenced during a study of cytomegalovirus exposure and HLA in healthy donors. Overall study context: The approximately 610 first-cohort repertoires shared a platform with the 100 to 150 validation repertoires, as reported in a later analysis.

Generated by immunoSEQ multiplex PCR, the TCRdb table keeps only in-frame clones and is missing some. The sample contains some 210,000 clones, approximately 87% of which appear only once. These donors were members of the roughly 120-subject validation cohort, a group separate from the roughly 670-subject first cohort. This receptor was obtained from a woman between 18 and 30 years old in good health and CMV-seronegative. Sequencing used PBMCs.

The CDR3 region is CASGEQGRNQPQHF. The CDR3 nucleotides are TGCGCCAGCGGAGAACAGGGGCGCAATCAGCCCCAGCATTTT. V is TRBV10-1 and J is TRBJ1-5; 7 bases map to TRBD1. The J segment lost 2 bases and the V segment lost 8 bases, leaving 6 bases of the junction unmatched. The CDR3 covers 14 residues. Germline V gene lookup returns CDR1 WNHNN and CDR2 SYGVQD (reference sequence).